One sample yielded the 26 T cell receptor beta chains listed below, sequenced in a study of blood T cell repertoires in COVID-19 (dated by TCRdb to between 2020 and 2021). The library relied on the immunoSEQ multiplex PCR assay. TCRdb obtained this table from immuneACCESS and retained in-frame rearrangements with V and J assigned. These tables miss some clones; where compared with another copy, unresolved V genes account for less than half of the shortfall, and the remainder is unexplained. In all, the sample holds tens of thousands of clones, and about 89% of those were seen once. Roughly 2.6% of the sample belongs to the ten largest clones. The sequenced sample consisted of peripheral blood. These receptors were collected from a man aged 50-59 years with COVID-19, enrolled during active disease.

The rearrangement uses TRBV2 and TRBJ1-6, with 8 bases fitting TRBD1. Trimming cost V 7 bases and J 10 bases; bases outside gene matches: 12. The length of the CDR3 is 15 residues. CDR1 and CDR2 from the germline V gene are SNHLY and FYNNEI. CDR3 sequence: CASNQDRGVESPLHF. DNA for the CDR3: TGTGCCAGCAATCAAGACAGGGGAGTCGAGTCACCCCTCCACTTT.

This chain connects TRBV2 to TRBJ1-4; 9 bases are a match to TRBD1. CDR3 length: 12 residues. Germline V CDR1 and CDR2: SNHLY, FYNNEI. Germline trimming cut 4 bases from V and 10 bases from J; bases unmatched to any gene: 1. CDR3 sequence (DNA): TGTGCCAGCAGTGGACAGGGGGGAAAACTGTTTTTT. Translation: CASSGQGGKLFF. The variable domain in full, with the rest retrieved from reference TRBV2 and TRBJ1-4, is EPEVTQTPSHQVTQMGQEVILRCVPISNHLYFYWYRQILGQKVEFLVSFYNNEISEKSEIFDDQFSVERPDGSNFTLKIRSTKLEDSAMYFCASSGQGGKLFFGSGTQLSVL.

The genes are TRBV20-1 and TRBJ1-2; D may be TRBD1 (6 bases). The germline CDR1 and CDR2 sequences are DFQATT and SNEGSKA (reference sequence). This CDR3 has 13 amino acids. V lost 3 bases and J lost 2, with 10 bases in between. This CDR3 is CSASGQLNYGYTF. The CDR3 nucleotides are TGCAGTGCTAGTGGACAGCTGAACTATGGCTACACCTTC.

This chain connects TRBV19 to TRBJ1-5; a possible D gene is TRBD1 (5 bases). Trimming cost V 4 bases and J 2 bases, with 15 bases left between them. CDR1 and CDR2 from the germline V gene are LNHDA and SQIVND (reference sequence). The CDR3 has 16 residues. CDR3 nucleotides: TGTGCCAGTAGTACCTACTTGGGACTAGGCAATCAGCCCCAGCATTTT. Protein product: CASSTYLGLGNQPQHF.

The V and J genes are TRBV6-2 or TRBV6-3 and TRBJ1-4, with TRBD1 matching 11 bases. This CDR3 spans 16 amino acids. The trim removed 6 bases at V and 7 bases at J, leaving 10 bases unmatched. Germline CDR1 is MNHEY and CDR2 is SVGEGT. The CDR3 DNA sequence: TGTGCCAGCAGCGACCGGGACAGGGGGAGAAGTGAAAAACTGTTTTTT. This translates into CASSDRDRGRSEKLFF.

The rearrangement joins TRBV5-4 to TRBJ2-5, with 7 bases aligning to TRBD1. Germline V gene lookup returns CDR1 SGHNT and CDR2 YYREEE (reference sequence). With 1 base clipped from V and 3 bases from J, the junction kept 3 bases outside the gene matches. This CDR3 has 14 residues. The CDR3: CASSLKDREETQYF. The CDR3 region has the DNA TGTGCCAGCAGCTTGAAAGACAGGGAAGAGACCCAGTACTTC.

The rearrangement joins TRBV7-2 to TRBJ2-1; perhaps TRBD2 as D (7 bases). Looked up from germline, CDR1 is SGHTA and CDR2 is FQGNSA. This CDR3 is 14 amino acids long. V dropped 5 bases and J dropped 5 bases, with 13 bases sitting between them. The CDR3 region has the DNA TGTGCCAGCAGCCCGGGGGGCAGTCACAATGAGCAGTTCTTC. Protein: CASSPGGSHNEQFF. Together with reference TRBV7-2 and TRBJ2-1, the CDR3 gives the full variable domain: GAGVSQSPSNKVTEKGKDVELRCDPISGHTALYWYRQSLGQGLEFLIYFQGNSAPDKSGLPSDRFSAERTGGSVSTLTIQRTQQEDSAVYLCASSPGGSHNEQFFGPGTRLTVL.

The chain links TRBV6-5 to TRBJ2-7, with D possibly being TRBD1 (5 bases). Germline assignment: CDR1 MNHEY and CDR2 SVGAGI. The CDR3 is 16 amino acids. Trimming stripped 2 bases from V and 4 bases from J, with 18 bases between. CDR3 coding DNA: TGTGCCAGCAGTTACGGCGGTAATAGGGGCGATTACGAGCAGTACTTC. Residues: CASSYGGNRGDYEQYF.

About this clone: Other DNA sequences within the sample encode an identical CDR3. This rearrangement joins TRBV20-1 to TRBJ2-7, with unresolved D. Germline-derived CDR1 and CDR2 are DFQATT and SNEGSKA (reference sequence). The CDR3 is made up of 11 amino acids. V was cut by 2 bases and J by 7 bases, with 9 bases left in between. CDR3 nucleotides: TGCAGTGCTAGAAGTGGGCATGAGCAGTACTTC. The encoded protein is CSARSGHEQYF.

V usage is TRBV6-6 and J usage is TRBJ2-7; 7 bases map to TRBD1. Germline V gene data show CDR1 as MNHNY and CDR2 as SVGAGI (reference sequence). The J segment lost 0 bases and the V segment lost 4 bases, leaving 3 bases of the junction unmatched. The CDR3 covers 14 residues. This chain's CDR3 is CASSSGTASYEQYF. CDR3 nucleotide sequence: TGTGCCAGCAGTTCCGGGACAGCCTCCTACGAGCAGTACTTC.

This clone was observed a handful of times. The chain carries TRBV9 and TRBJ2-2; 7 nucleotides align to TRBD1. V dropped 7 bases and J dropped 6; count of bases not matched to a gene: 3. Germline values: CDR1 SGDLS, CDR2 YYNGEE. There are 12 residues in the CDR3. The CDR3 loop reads CASSQGAGELFF. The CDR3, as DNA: TGTGCCAGCTCCCAGGGGGCCGGGGAGCTGTTTTTT.

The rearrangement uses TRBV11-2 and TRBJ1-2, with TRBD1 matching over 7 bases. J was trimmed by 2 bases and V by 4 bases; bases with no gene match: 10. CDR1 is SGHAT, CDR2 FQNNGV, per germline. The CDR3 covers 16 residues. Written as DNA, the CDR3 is TGTGCCAGCAGCTCGGAACCGGGACAGCCGAACTATGGCTACACCTTC. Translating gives CASSSEPGQPNYGYTF.

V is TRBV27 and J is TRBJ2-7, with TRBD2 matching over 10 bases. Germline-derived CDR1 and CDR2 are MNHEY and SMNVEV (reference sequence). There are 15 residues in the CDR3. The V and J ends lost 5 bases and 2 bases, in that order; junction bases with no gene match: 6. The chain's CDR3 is CASSPRTSGPYEQYF. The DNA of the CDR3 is TGTGCCAGCAGTCCCAGGACTAGCGGCCCCTACGAGCAGTACTTC.

As DNA, the CDR3 is TGTGCCAGCAGCCGAGACAGGGAAGAGACCCAGTACTTC. It yields the protein CASSRDREETQYF. The chain recombines TRBV7-8 with TRBJ2-5; 7 nucleotides agree with TRBD1. There are 13 residues in the CDR3. After removal of 5 bases from V and 3 bases from J, the junction contained 3 bases not matched to a gene. CDR1 SGHVS and CDR2 FQNEAQ come from the germline V gene.

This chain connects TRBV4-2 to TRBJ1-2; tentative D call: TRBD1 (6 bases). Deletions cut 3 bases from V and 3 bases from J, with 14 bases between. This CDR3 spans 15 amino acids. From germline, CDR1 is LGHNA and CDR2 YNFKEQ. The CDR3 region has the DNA TGTGCCAGCAGCCAGGATCCGGGACAAGACTATGGCTACACCTTC. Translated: CASSQDPGQDYGYTF.

The chain's CDR3 is CASIQGANINTEAFF. The CDR3, as DNA: TGTGCCAGCATCCAGGGGGCGAACATAAACACTGAAGCTTTCTTT. This chain links TRBV5-8 with TRBJ1-1; TRBD1 matches 8 bases. The germline V gene encodes CDR1 SGHTS and CDR2 YDEGEE. V dropped 6 bases and J dropped 2; count of bases not matched to a gene: 9. The CDR3 covers 15 residues.

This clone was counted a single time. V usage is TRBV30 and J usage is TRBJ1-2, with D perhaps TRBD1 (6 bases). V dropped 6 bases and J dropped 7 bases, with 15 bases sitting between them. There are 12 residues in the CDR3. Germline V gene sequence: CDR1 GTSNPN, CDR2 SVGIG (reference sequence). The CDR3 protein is CACSQTTGGYTF. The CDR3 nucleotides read TGTGCCTGCAGTCAGACGACAGGTGGCTACACCTTC.

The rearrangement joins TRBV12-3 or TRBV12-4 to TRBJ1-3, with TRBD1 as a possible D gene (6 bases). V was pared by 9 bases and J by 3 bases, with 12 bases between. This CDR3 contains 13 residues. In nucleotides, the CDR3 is TGTGCCAGTAGGGGGGGCGATGGAAACACCATATATTTT. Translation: CASRGGDGNTIYF.

CDR3 sequence (DNA): TGTGCCAGCAGCTTAGAATACGGCAGGGAAGGGGCGAAGGGTACGCAGTATTTT. It translates to CASSLEYGREGAKGTQYF. The chain combines TRBV7-9 with TRBJ2-3, with D possibly matching TRBD1 (5 bases). V gave up 1 base and J gave up 8 bases, with 25 bases separating them. Per the germline V gene, CDR1 is SEHNR and CDR2 is FQNEAQ (reference sequence). The CDR3 totals 18 residues.

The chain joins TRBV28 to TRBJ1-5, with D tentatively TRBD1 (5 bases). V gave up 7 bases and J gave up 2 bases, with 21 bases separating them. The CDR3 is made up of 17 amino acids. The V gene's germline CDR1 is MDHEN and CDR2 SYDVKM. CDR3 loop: CASNSFRRGLGNQPQHF. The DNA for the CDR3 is TGTGCCAGCAACTCATTTCGGAGGGGCCTAGGCAATCAGCCCCAGCATTTT. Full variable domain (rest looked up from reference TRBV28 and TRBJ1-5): DVKVTQSSRYLVKRTGEKVFLECVQDMDHENMFWYRQDPGLGLRLIYFSYDVKMKEKGDIPEGYSVSREKKERFSLILESASTNQTSMYLCASNSFRRGLGNQPQHFGDGTRLSIL.

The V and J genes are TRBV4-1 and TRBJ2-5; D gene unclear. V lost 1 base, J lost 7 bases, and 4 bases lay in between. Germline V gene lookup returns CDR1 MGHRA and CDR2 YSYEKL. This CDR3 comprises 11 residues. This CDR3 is CASSQGGTQYF. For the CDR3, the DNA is TGCGCCAGCAGCCAAGGCGGGACCCAGTACTTC.

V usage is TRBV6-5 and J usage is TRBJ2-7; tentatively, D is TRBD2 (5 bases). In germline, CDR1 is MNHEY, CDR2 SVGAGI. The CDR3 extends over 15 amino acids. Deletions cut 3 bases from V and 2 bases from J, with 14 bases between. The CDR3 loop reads CASSYSYGETYEQYF. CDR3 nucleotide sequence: TGTGCCAGCAGTTATTCCTACGGGGAGACCTACGAGCAGTACTTC.

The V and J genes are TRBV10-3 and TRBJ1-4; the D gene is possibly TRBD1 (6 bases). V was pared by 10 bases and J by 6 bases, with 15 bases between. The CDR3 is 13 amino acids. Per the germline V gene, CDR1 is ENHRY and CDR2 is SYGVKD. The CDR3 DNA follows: TGTGCCACCGCACAGGGACGGGATGAAAAACTGTTTTTT. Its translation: CATAQGRDEKLFF.

The CDR3 here is CASSTPTENTIYF. The CDR3 region has the DNA TGTGCCAGCAGCACTCCGACAGAAAACACCATATATTTT. The rearrangement uses TRBV7-9 and TRBJ1-3; perhaps TRBD1 as D (5 bases). The CDR3 runs 13 residues. CDR1 is SEHNR and CDR2 is FQNEAQ in the germline V gene (reference sequence). V was pared by 5 bases and J by 6 bases, with 11 bases between.

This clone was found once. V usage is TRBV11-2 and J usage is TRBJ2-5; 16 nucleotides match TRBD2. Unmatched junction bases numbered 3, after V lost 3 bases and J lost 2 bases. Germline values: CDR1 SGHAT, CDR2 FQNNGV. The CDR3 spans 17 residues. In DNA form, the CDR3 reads TGTGCCAGCAGCTTCTTGGGACTAGCGGGGGGGCAAGAGACCCAGTACTTC. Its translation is CASSFLGLAGGQETQYF.

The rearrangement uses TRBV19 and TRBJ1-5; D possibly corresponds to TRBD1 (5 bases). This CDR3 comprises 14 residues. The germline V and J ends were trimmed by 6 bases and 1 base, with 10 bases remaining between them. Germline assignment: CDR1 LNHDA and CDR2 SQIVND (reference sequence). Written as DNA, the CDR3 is TGTGCCAGTAGATGGGGGGAAAGCAATCAGCCCCAGCATTTT. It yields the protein CASRWGESNQPQHF.